What follows describes a single T cell receptor (beta chain). These data originate in a study of blood T cell repertoires in COVID-19. The CDR3 extends over 14 amino acids. From germline, CDR1 is MDHEN and CDR2 SYDVKM. Trimming shortened V by 6 bases and J by 0 bases, and 11 bases separated the two germline ends. In the original processing: Reference gene primer amplification gave nucleated cell count estimates. Using immunoSEQ multiplex PCR, the repertoire was profiled, and TCRdb retains in-frame clones only, with some absent. The V and J calls and clone size are taken from that table; D and trimming were inferred from the DNA. The sample includes around 260,000 clones, 70% to 85% of them seen just once.

The chain is built from TRBV28 and TRBJ1-1, with TRBD1 as a possible D gene (5 bases). The clonotype originates from a human donor with COVID-19, enrolled during active disease. The donor label of this sample is uncertain. Sequencing input: peripheral blood. The CDR3, as DNA: TGTGCCAGCAGGGAGGGGAGGGTGAACACTGAAGCTTTCTTT. Amino acid sequence: CASREGRVNTEAFF.